These T cell receptor beta chains were read from a single sample in a study of response to subunit inactivated influenza vaccine. Each CDR3 protein gets one entry after TCRdb re-called the RT-PCR reads with MiXCR. The sample shows 650,000 to 800,000 distinct CDR3 sequences, about 18% of them seen only once. The input for sequencing was PBMCs from blood, taken about 5 days after vaccination. These receptors all stem from a man aged 50 to 60 who received an inactivated influenza vaccine. The CDR3 runs from the conserved cysteine through the conserved F or W. D genes are given only for firm matches. Some rows mark clone size as missing; the rest say once, few, many or name a class of expanded clone.

NA	TRBV7-8	TRBJ2-7	NA	TGTGCCAGCAGCGTAGTCCGGGGCTCCTACGAGCAGTACTTC	CASSVVRGSYEQYF
TRBD1	TRBV20-1	TRBJ2-7	NA	TGCAGTGCTAGAGATATTGGGACAGGGGGCCCCGGGAGCTCCTACGAGCAGTACTTC	CSARDIGTGGPGSSYEQYF
NA	TRBV6-2/TRBV6-3	TRBJ1-2	NA	TGTGCCAGCAGTTATCGGTCCACAGGAGGCTACACCTTC	CASSYRSTGGYTF
TRBD1	TRBV5-1	TRBJ1-3	NA	TGCGCCAGCAGCACTACAGGGGGCACTGGAAACACCATATATTTT	CASSTTGGTGNTIYF
TRBD1	TRBV27	TRBJ2-7	few	TGTGCCAGCAGTTCGGACAGGATGGGGATTCAGTACTTC	CASSSDRMGIQYF
TRBD2	TRBV20-1	TRBJ2-3	NA	TGCAGTGCTAGAGGACTAGCGGGGAAGAACAGGGCTACGCAGTATTTT	CSARGLAGKNRATQYF
NA	TRBV20-1	TRBJ2-1	NA	TGCAGTGCTAGAGATCTTAAGTGGGACTACAATGAGCAGTTCTTC	CSARDLKWDYNEQFF
NA	TRBV10-2	TRBJ1-1	few	TGCGCCAGCAGTGTCGTGCAGAAAAACACTGAAGCTTTCTTT	CASSVVQKNTEAFF
TRBD2	TRBV15	TRBJ2-5	few	TGTGCCACCAGCAGGACTAGCGGGGAACAAGAGACCCAGTACTTC	CATSRTSGEQETQYF
NA	TRBV4-3	TRBJ2-3	few	TGCGCCAGCAGCCATGACTACAGGGACGCCACAGATACGCAGTATTTT	CASSHDYRDATDTQYF
TRBD2	TRBV3-1	TRBJ2-3	NA	TGTGCCAGCAGCGGCCTAGCGGGAGGATCCACAGATACGCAGTATTTT	CASSGLAGGSTDTQYF
NA	TRBV6-1	TRBJ1-1	few	TGTGCCAGCAGCCCGGCGGGACGGTCGAACACTGAAGCTTTCTTT	CASSPAGRSNTEAFF
TRBD1	TRBV6-1	TRBJ1-1	NA	TGTGCCAGCAGTGATGGACAGGGGGCGAGTATCTTTACTGAAGCTTTCTTT	CASSDGQGASIFTEAFF
NA	TRBV5-5	TRBJ1-2	NA	TGTGCCAGCAGCTTTGGACAGATAACTAACTATGGCTACACCTTC	CASSFGQITNYGYTF
NA	TRBV12-3/TRBV12-4	TRBJ2-1	many	TGTGCCAGCAGTTCTCCCGGCACGACACCGGTCTTC	CASSSPGTTPVF
NA	TRBV5-1	TRBJ1-1	few	TGCGCCAGCAGCTGGATTAAGGGTCCGAACACTGAAGCTTTCTTT	CASSWIKGPNTEAFF
NA	TRBV12-3/TRBV12-4	TRBJ2-7	NA	TGTGCCAGCAGTTGGTGGCAGGATAAATACGAGCAGTACTTC	CASSWWQDKYEQYF
TRBD1	TRBV12-3/TRBV12-4	TRBJ1-6	few	TGTGCCAGCAGTCCGGACAGGGCTTCACCCCTCCACTTT	CASSPDRASPLHF
NA	TRBV28	TRBJ2-5	NA	TGTGCCAGCAGCCTAACATCGGGCGCGGGTGAGACCCAGTACTTC	CASSLTSGAGETQYF
TRBD2	TRBV18	TRBJ2-1	NA	TGTGCCAGCTCACCGGCAAACCGACGGACTAGCGGGGAGTCCTACAATGAGCAGTTCTTC	CASSPANRRTSGESYNEQFF
NA	TRBV7-2	TRBJ1-5	NA	TGTGCCAGCAGCTTATATGGGGATCAGCCCCAGCATTTT	CASSLYGDQPQHF
NA	TRBV12-3/TRBV12-4	TRBJ2-3	NA	TGTGCCAGCAGCCCATTTCAATTTGAAACGCAGTATTTT	CASSPFQFETQYF
NA	TRBV4-3	TRBJ1-4	NA	TGCGCCAGCAGCCAAGATGGGGGTGTAGGCGACGCAAAACTGTTTTTT	CASSQDGGVGDAKLFF
NA	TRBV7-3	TRBJ1-4	few	TGTGCCAGCAGCTTAATACTCAGGGACGCCTGGTACAATGAAAAACTGTTTTTT	CASSLILRDAWYNEKLFF
NA	TRBV20-1	TRBJ1-3	NA	TGCAGTGCTGTTAGCTCTGGAAACACCATATATTTT	CSAVSSGNTIYF
NA	TRBV28	TRBJ2-3	NA	TGTGCCAGCAGTTTACCGACCACGAGGGAAAGGGGGGTTTACACAGATACGCAGTATTTT	CASSLPTTRERGVYTDTQYF
NA	TRBV29-1	TRBJ2-1	few	TGCAGCGTCGCTCGACTTGAAAACAATGAGCAGTTCTTC	CSVARLENNEQFF
NA	TRBV7-2	TRBJ2-7	few	TGTGCCAGCAGCGTCGCCCAGGGGTGGTACGAGCAGTACTTC	CASSVAQGWYEQYF
TRBD2	TRBV28	TRBJ2-5	few	TGTGCCAGCAGTTTATGGAGACTAGCGGGGGGAGAGACCCAGTACTTC	CASSLWRLAGGETQYF
TRBD2	TRBV6-2/TRBV6-3	TRBJ2-1	many	TGTGCCAGCAGTTATTTGTCGGGCTACGGGACTAGCGGGACATACAATGAGCAGTTCTTC	CASSYLSGYGTSGTYNEQFF
NA	TRBV28	TRBJ2-1	NA	TGTGCCAGCAGTGTGACACTTAGCTCCTACAATGAGCAGTTCTTC	CASSVTLSSYNEQFF
NA	TRBV5-1	TRBJ2-2	NA	TGCGCCAGCAGCTTGCCGGGAGCCGGGGAGCTGTTTTTT	CASSLPGAGELFF
TRBD2	TRBV5-6	TRBJ2-1	NA	TGTGCCAGCAGCGTAGCGGGAGGGTGGCTGTTCTTC	CASSVAGGWLFF
NA	TRBV5-1	TRBJ2-7	few	TGCGCCAGCAGTATAGACAAAGCCTACGAGCAGTACTTC	CASSIDKAYEQYF
NA	TRBV13	TRBJ2-7	NA	TGTGCCAGCAGCCACGACAGGAGCTCCTACGAGCAGTACTTC	CASSHDRSSYEQYF
NA	TRBV6-2/TRBV6-3	TRBJ2-5	few	TGTGCCAGCAGTTACCTGGCAAAGACCCAGTACTTC	CASSYLAKTQYF
NA	TRBV20-1	TRBJ2-4	few	TGCAGTGCTAGATCTGTGGGTGCCCAAAACATTCAGTACTTC	CSARSVGAQNIQYF
NA	TRBV3-1	TRBJ1-2	few	TGTGCCAGCAGCCCAAACCGGGACAACTATGGCTACACCTTC	CASSPNRDNYGYTF
NA	TRBV21-1	TRBJ2-7	NA	TGTGCCGTCGGACCGGGGCAGGGGTTCTCCTACGAGCAGTACTTC	CAVGPGQGFSYEQYF
TRBD2	TRBV20-1	TRBJ2-1	few	TGCAGTGCTAGTTTGTCTAGCGGGACCTACAATGAGCAGTTCTTC	CSASLSSGTYNEQFF
NA	TRBV7-6	TRBJ2-1	few	TGTGCCAGTGGCTTTGCAGGCCTAGAGCAGTTCTTC	CASGFAGLEQFF
NA	TRBV11-2	TRBJ1-2	NA	TGTGCCAGCAGCGAGTTCGTGGATGGCTACACCTTC	CASSEFVDGYTF
NA	TRBV6-2/TRBV6-3	TRBJ2-7	NA	TGTGCCAGCAAGAGAGTCAGGGGTTCCAGCGAGCAGTACTTC	CASKRVRGSSEQYF
NA	TRBV2	TRBJ1-2	few	TGTGCCAGCAGTGAAGGCGGCAGGGAAGGGTATGGCTACACCTTC	CASSEGGREGYGYTF
NA	TRBV4-3	TRBJ2-3	NA	TGCGCCAGCAGCCGGGGCGAGGGACCAGATACGCAGTATTTT	CASSRGEGPDTQYF
TRBD1	TRBV7-2	TRBJ2-3	NA	TGTGCCAGCAGCTCCCGGGGGACAGGGACGAATTCCGTAACGCAGTATTTT	CASSSRGTGTNSVTQYF
TRBD2	TRBV12-3/TRBV12-4	TRBJ2-1	many	TGTGCCAGCACCACGGGACTAGGGTCCTACAATGAGCAGTTCTTC	CASTTGLGSYNEQFF
TRBD2	TRBV7-9	TRBJ2-3	once	TGTGCCAGCAGATCTACCGGACTAGCGCCCTTCACAGATACGCAGTATTTT	CASRSTGLAPFTDTQYF
TRBD2	TRBV7-9	TRBJ2-1	few	TGTGCCAGCAGCATTACCCAGCGGGGGGGCTACAATGAGCAGTTCTTC	CASSITQRGGYNEQFF
NA	TRBV5-4	TRBJ1-1	NA	TGTGCCAGCAGCTTGGCCCCGGACAGCTCGAACACTGAAGCTTTCTTT	CASSLAPDSSNTEAFF
TRBD1	TRBV7-2	TRBJ2-4	few	TGTGCCAGCAGCTTAAGACAGGGAAACATTCAGTACTTC	CASSLRQGNIQYF
NA	TRBV6-1	TRBJ1-2	few	TGTGCCAGCAGTGGCATCGGGACCGCGGGACATGGCTACACCTTC	CASSGIGTAGHGYTF